This T cell receptor beta chain was obtained from a study of T cell changes during pregnancy in multiple sclerosis (dated by TCRdb to between 2018 and 2021). For the wider study: Changes in the T cell repertoire over the course of pregnancy were examined in this study in women with multiple sclerosis.

For this clone: Its specific antigen is unknown. Per-base quality was not reported, and no clone a single base away is much larger than it.

V and J lose 0 bases and 3 bases, and a span of 6 bases separates them. The CDR3 numbers 13 residues from cysteine through phenylalanine. The only DNA kept is the CDR3, 39 bases in frame from the first base. Reading the germline V gene gives CDR1 LGHNA and CDR2 YSLEER. Libraries were built with the immunoSEQ multiplex PCR assay. Imported from immuneACCESS, the table was reduced by TCRdb to in-frame sequences with V and J called. These copies leave out some clones; in studies compared against another copy, an unresolved V gene accounts for under half, and the cause of the remainder is not known. The sample table holds tens of thousands of clones, of which roughly 90% were seen once. Of the sample, 1.5% to 2% falls within the top ten clones.

The chain is made from TRBV4-3 and TRBJ2-7; a tentative D call is TRBD1 (5 bases match). Sequencing was performed on peripheral blood, taken in the first trimester of pregnancy. This TCR came from a female donor in good health, enrolled as a control in a pregnancy study. The DNA sequence follows: TGCGCCAGCAGCCAAGAAACAGGCTACGAGCAGTACTTC. Its translation is CASSQETGYEQYF.